The entry below gives a single TCR beta chain sequence along with its context. Its antigen is as yet unknown. These data come from a study of T cell repertoires in ileal Crohn's disease. Across the whole study: At surgery, more than 30% of patients smoked, with median disease duration 7.9 years. Findings and limits, study-wide: Active smokers at surgery had more clonal expansions than non-smokers.

The method was immunoSEQ multiplex PCR; TCRdb's version includes in-frame clones alone and lacks a portion of them. This sample has around 33,000 clones, with 80% found just once. This CDR3 has 16 amino acids. From germline, CDR1 is LNHNV and CDR2 YYDKDF (reference sequence). V gave up 0 bases and J gave up 6 bases, with 18 bases separating them. The source material was ileal tissue. The rearrangement uses TRBV15 and TRBJ2-7, with D perhaps TRBD2 (6 bases). This receptor was taken from an adult with Crohn's disease. This CDR3 reads CATSRDWGTAGSEQYF. The DNA for the CDR3 is TGTGCCACCAGCAGAGATTGGGGCACCGCGGGGAGCGAGCAGTACTTC.